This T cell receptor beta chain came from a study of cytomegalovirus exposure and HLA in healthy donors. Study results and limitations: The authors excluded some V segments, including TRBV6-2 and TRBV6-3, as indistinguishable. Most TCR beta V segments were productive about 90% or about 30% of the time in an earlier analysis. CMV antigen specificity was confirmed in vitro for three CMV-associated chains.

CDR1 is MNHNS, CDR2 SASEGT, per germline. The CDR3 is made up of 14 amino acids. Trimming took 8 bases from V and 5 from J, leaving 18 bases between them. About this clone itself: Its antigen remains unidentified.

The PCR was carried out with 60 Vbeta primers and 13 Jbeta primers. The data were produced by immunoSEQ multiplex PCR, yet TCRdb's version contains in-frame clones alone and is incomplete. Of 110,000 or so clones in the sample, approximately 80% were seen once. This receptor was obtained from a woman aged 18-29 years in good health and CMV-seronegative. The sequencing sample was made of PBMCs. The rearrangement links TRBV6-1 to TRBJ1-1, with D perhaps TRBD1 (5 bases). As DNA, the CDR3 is TGTGCCAGCCTCCGGGACCAGGGAGGAACTGAAGCTTTCTTT. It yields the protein CASLRDQGGTEAFF.